A selection of T cell receptor beta chains follows, all from one sample in a study of patients and donors after allogeneic stem cell transplantation. TCRdb redid the calling of the RT-PCR reads with MiXCR, one entry per CDR3 protein. The sample holds roughly 880,000 distinct CDR3 sequences; about a sixth are singletons and the top ten take 5% to 6.5%. Material for sequencing was blood, either unsorted or a sorted T cell fraction (not recorded which). These receptors were obtained from a human donor who was either an allogeneic HSCT recipient or a stem cell or donor lymphocyte infusion donor (not recorded which). It is not recorded whose cells these are; they may come from a transplant donor. The CDR3 runs from the conserved cysteine through the conserved F or W. D genes are given only for firm matches. The size of a clone is reported for some rows only, either as once, few or many, or as a class for expanded clones.

d_gene,v_gene,j_gene,abundance,CDR3aa,CDR3nt
.,TRBV7-9,TRBJ2-5,.,CASSRYLDRGQETQYF,TGTGCCAGCAGCCGTTACCTCGACAGAGGACAAGAGACCCAGTACTTC
.,TRBV20-1,TRBJ2-1,few,CSARGIVASNEQFF,TGCAGTGCTAGGGGGATTGTAGCAAGCAATGAGCAGTTCTTC
.,TRBV21-1,TRBJ1-5,once,CASSSEPGGSNQPQHF,TGTGCCAGCAGCTCGGAACCTGGGGGAAGCAATCAGCCCCAGCATTTT
.,TRBV7-9,TRBJ2-7,few,CASSPVYGPHEQYF,TGTGCCAGCAGCCCAGTTTACGGTCCCCACGAGCAGTACTTC
TRBD2,TRBV24-1,TRBJ2-2,many,CATSDPSGRGAGELFF,TGTGCCACCAGTGATCCTAGCGGGAGAGGCGCCGGGGAGCTGTTTTTT
.,TRBV11-2,TRBJ2-1,few,CASSLDPGRLPVQYNEQFF,TGTGCCAGCAGCTTAGACCCCGGTAGACTACCGGTCCAGTACAATGAGCAGTTCTTC
.,TRBV7-2,TRBJ1-2,few,CASSFPLGLVYGYTF,TGTGCCAGCAGCTTTCCGTTAGGGTTGGTTTATGGCTACACCTTC
.,TRBV5-1,TRBJ2-5,.,CASRPTGLNQETQYF,TGCGCCAGCAGGCCGACCGGGCTCAACCAAGAGACCCAGTACTTC
.,TRBV7-6,TRBJ2-3,few,CASSLGNGVSSTDTQYF,TGTGCCAGCAGCTTAGGGAACGGGGTTTCTAGCACAGATACGCAGTATTTT
.,TRBV4-3,TRBJ2-7,.,CASSPYRDSYEQYF,TGCGCCAGCAGCCCATACAGGGATTCCTACGAGCAGTACTTC
TRBD1,TRBV10-3,TRBJ1-1,few,CAIALPGQGYTEAFF,TGTGCCATCGCACTACCGGGACAGGGTTACACTGAAGCTTTCTTT
TRBD2,TRBV20-1,TRBJ2-2,many,CSAFSGTGELFF,TGCAGTGCCTTTAGCGGGACCGGGGAGCTGTTTTTT
.,TRBV11-2,TRBJ2-6,few,CASSLGVGTGANVLTF,TGTGCCAGCAGCTTAGGAGTGGGGACAGGGGCCAACGTCCTGACTTTC
.,TRBV6-5,TRBJ2-7,.,CASSYSNVALGEQYF,TGTGCCAGCAGTTACTCGAATGTGGCTTTGGGGGAGCAGTACTTC
.,TRBV20-1,TRBJ2-7,.,CSASDSSYEQYF,TGCAGTGCTTCGGACTCCTCCTACGAGCAGTACTTC
.,TRBV9,TRBJ2-1,.,CASSVGGVYNEQFF,TGTGCCAGCAGCGTTGGCGGAGTTTACAATGAGCAGTTCTTC
.,TRBV7-3,TRBJ1-1,few,CASRLQQNTEAFF,TGTGCCAGCCGCCTCCAGCAGAACACTGAAGCTTTCTTT
.,TRBV14,TRBJ2-7,few,CASSQASGEQYF,TGTGCCAGCAGCCAGGCGTCGGGAGAGCAGTACTTC
.,TRBV5-6,TRBJ2-3,.,CASSEVGSGTGDTQYF,TGTGCCAGCAGCGAGGTAGGGTCAGGGACCGGGGATACGCAGTATTTT
.,TRBV12-3/TRBV12-4,TRBJ2-1,few,CASSLKAYNEQFF,TGTGCCAGCAGTTTAAAAGCCTACAATGAGCAGTTCTTC
TRBD1,TRBV7-6,TRBJ2-7,.,CASSLIGQGDEQYF,TGTGCCAGCAGCTTAATCGGGCAGGGGGACGAGCAGTACTTC
.,TRBV12-3/TRBV12-4,TRBJ2-7,.,CASSPHFYEQYF,TGTGCCAGCAGTCCCCACTTTTACGAGCAGTACTTC
.,TRBV6-1,TRBJ1-1,few,CASSTLLLNENEAFF,TGTGCCAGCAGTACACTACTTCTAAATGAAAACGAAGCTTTCTTT
TRBD1,TRBV6-1,TRBJ2-3,.,CASSPRATGDTQYF,TGTGCCAGCAGTCCCAGGGCGACAGGGGATACGCAGTATTTT